The clone carrying this T cell receptor beta chain was seen at least ten times. The data belong to a study of regulatory T cells in long-lasting Graves disease. According to the study, TCR beta libraries were built with iRepertoire HTBI primers and CDR3-region Arm-PCR. TCRdb processed the multiplex PCR reads anew with MiXCR; each CDR3 protein has one entry. This table holds over 450,000 distinct CDR3 sequences, approximately 12% found once. Time point in this sample: newly diagnosed GD, antithyroid drugs for less than 3 months. The authors made the TCR library using RNA they extracted from PBMCs. Trimming took off 5 bases at V and 6 bases at J, with 10 bases between the two ends. The CDR3 is 13 amino acids. Germline CDR1 LNHDA, CDR2 SQIVND (reference sequence). Another study also made use of these data, one on T cells in Graves' hyperthyroidism and ophthalmopathy.

The source material was peripheral blood mononuclear cells (PBMCs), sampled at new diagnosis, from a patient treated with antithyroid drugs. The chain links TRBV19 to TRBJ2-2; D gene uncertain. The origin of this receptor is a woman under 40 with Graves disease. The CDR3 region is CASSLQPSGELFF. CDR3 in DNA: TGTGCCAGTAGTTTACAACCCTCCGGGGAGCTGTTTTTT.